The 17 T cell receptor beta chains reported below all come from one sample, sequenced in a study of persistence of HIV-infected CD4 T cells. The antigens of these receptors remain unknown. Lysates of CMV-infected fibroblasts at 10 ug/mL stimulated these cells. Memory cells lacking CD40L and CD69 with high CD45RO were sorted. This was the immunoSEQ version 4 assay in survey mode. Sequencing used immunoSEQ multiplex PCR; TCRdb keeps in-frame clones, though not all of them. The sample includes 40,000 to 50,000 clones, around 72% of them seen just once. The input for sequencing was CD4+ T cells sorted from PBMCs after roughly 18-hour stimulation, taken from a patient who received antiretroviral therapy. The receptor set was obtained from an adult man with HIV who was CMV-seropositive.

CDR3 nucleotides: TGCAGCGTTGAATCTGGAAACACCATATATTTT. Amino acid sequence: CSVESGNTIYF. The genes are TRBV29-1 and TRBJ1-3; D remains unclear. Germline CDR1 is SQVTM and CDR2 is ANQGSEA. Deletions cut 2 bases from V and 1 base from J, with 0 bases between. The CDR3 totals 11 residues.

The chain links TRBV14 to TRBJ1-1; D gene uncertain. Per the germline V gene, CDR1 is SGHDN and CDR2 is FVKESK. Trimming shortened V by 1 base and J by 11 bases, and 14 bases separated the two germline ends. This CDR3 contains 13 residues. The DNA for the CDR3 is TGTGCCAGCAGCCAAGCGCTGGGCGCGATGGCTTTCTTT. It encodes CASSQALGAMAFF.

The rearrangement links TRBV19 to TRBJ2-4; D perhaps matches TRBD1 (6 bases). V shed 4 bases and J shed 1 base, with 17 bases lying between them. Germline assignment: CDR1 LNHDA and CDR2 SQIVND (reference sequence). The CDR3 spans 17 residues. The CDR3 bases are TGTGCCAGTAGTACCCACCAGGGGCTCGGGGCCAAAAACATTCAGTACTTC. Translated: CASSTHQGLGAKNIQYF.

The chain recombines TRBV19 with TRBJ1-2; TRBD1 agrees at 11 bases. Germline-derived CDR1 and CDR2 are LNHDA and SQIVND (reference sequence). The CDR3 spans 14 residues. With 9 bases clipped from V and 4 bases from J, the junction kept 7 bases outside the gene matches. CDR3 bases: TGTGCCAGCACCCGGGACAGGGGGAGCTATGGCTACACCTTC. Its protein is CASTRDRGSYGYTF.

The chain is built from TRBV30 and TRBJ2-1, with D perhaps TRBD1 (5 bases). The ends were cut back, 2 bases at V and 8 bases at J, with 10 bases in the middle. This CDR3 is 12 amino acids long. CDR1 GTSNPN and CDR2 SVGIG come from the germline V gene (reference sequence). The CDR3 DNA sequence: TGTGCCTGGAGTCTCCAGGGCTATGAGCAGTTCTTC. It codes for CAWSLQGYEQFF.

The chain is built from TRBV27 and TRBJ1-5; D is unclear. The germline CDR1 and CDR2 sequences are MNHEY and SMNVEV (reference sequence). The V and J ends lost 0 bases and 4 bases respectively, with 10 bases between them. The CDR3 has 15 amino acids. The CDR3 DNA sequence: TGTGCCAGCAGTTTATCTTCGGGGTGGAATCAGCCCCAGCATTTT. This translates into CASSLSSGWNQPQHF.

The rearrangement links TRBV19 to TRBJ2-2, with D tentatively TRBD1 or TRBD2 (5 bases each). V lost 3 bases to trimming and J lost 2 bases, with 10 bases between them. CDR3 length equals 15 residues. The germline gives CDR1 LNHDA, CDR2 SQIVND (reference sequence). The CDR3 spells CASSMTGRNTGELFF. As DNA, the CDR3 is TGTGCCAGTAGTATGACGGGGCGAAACACCGGGGAGCTGTTTTTT.

In its sample, this clone was seen a few times. V and J are TRBV11-1 and TRBJ1-5; tentative D call: TRBD1 (5 bases). From germline, CDR1 is SGHAT and CDR2 FQDESV (reference sequence). The CDR3 spans 14 residues. V gave up 4 bases and J gave up 3 bases, with 10 bases separating them. The chain's CDR3 is CASSSGLPNQPQHF. In nucleotides, the CDR3 is TGTGCCAGCAGCTCGGGACTCCCCAATCAGCCCCAGCATTTT.

The chain employs TRBV7-9 and TRBJ1-2; D possibly corresponds to TRBD1 (5 bases). This CDR3 is 15 amino acids long. Germline lookup yields CDR1 SEHNR and CDR2 FQNEAQ (reference sequence). Trimming shortened V by 1 base and J by 6 bases, and 15 bases separated the two germline ends. This chain's CDR3 is CASSLDGGGRDGYTF. Here the CDR3 DNA reads TGTGCCAGCAGCTTAGACGGCGGGGGGAGGGATGGCTACACCTTC.

This clone was recorded only once. The chain recombines TRBV6-6 with TRBJ2-4, with TRBD2 matching 7 bases. CDR3 size: 16 residues. CDR1 is MNHNY and CDR2 is SVGAGI in the germline V gene (reference sequence). After removal of 8 bases from V and 0 bases from J, the junction contained 10 bases not matched to a gene. The CDR3 bases are TGTGCCAGCCGTACTTCAGCGGGGTTAGCCAAAAACATTCAGTACTTC. Its translation is CASRTSAGLAKNIQYF.

This rearrangement joins TRBV3-1 (or the pseudogene TRBV3-2) to TRBJ1-4; D is ambiguous. Germline V gene sequence: CDR1 LGHDT, CDR2 YNNKEL (reference sequence). There are 17 residues in the CDR3. Trimming pared 4 bases from V and 0 bases from J, leaving 15 bases between. The CDR3 region has the DNA TGTGCCAGCAGCCCCCTGGGGATCCTTGCAACTAATGAAAAACTGTTTTTT. The encoded protein is CASSPLGILATNEKLFF.

This clone was seen a few times. The chain carries TRBV18 and TRBJ1-1; D call uncertain. V was shortened by 2 bases and J by 3 bases, with 16 bases between the two germline ends. Per the germline V gene, CDR1 is KGHSH and CDR2 is LQKENI. This CDR3 comprises 16 residues. The CDR3 bases are TGTGCCAGCTCACCAGGGCCAGGCGAAAGGTACACTGAAGCTTTCTTT. Encoded protein: CASSPGPGERYTEAFF.

This rearrangement joins TRBV4-1 to TRBJ2-3; tentatively, D is TRBD1 or TRBD2 (5 bases each). Germline CDR1 and CDR2: MGHRA and YSYEKL. V gave up 4 bases and J gave up 0 bases, with 17 bases separating them. CDR3 length: 17 residues. CDR3 nucleotide sequence: TGCGCCAGCAGCCCGAATCAATTCCGGGACAGCACAGATACGCAGTATTTT. It specifies CASSPNQFRDSTDTQYF.

The chain recombines TRBV3-1 (or the pseudogene TRBV3-2) with TRBJ1-2; D remains unclear. V was trimmed by 2 bases and J by 4 bases, leaving 8 bases between them. The CDR3 loop spans 13 amino acids. Per the germline V gene, CDR1 is LGHDT and CDR2 is YNNKEL (reference sequence). The CDR3 spells CASSQSTAYGYTF. DNA for the CDR3: TGTGCCAGCAGCCAATCAACAGCCTATGGCTACACCTTC.

This clone was seen just once. V usage is TRBV7-2 and J usage is TRBJ1-4, with D maybe TRBD1 (5 bases). The V end lost 6 bases, the J end lost 0 bases, and 8 bases lay between the germline ends. CDR1 is SGHTA and CDR2 is FQGNSA in the germline V gene. The CDR3 sequence is 14 residues long. The CDR3 DNA follows: TGTGCCAGCAGGCAGGGTGCAACTAATGAAAAACTGTTTTTT. Its translation is CASRQGATNEKLFF.

This clone appeared a few times. This chain joins TRBV2 and TRBJ2-1; tentatively, D is TRBD1 or TRBD2 (6 bases each). The V gene's germline CDR1 is SNHLY and CDR2 FYNNEI. The CDR3 is 16 residues long. Trimming removed 8 bases at V and 6 bases at J, with 23 bases between. The DNA for the CDR3 is TGTGCCAGCGTAGATAGCGCCCTAGGGGGGTTCAATGAGCAGTTCTTC. This codes for CASVDSALGGFNEQFF.

V is TRBV2 and J is TRBJ1-5, with D perhaps matching TRBD1 (6 bases). The CDR3 length is 13 residues. Germline V gene data show CDR1 as SNHLY and CDR2 as FYNNEI. V was shortened by 6 bases and J by 6 bases, with 12 bases between the two germline ends. CDR3 sequence: CASRRGAAQPQHF. The CDR3 DNA is TGTGCCAGCAGGAGGGGGGCGGCTCAGCCCCAGCATTTT.